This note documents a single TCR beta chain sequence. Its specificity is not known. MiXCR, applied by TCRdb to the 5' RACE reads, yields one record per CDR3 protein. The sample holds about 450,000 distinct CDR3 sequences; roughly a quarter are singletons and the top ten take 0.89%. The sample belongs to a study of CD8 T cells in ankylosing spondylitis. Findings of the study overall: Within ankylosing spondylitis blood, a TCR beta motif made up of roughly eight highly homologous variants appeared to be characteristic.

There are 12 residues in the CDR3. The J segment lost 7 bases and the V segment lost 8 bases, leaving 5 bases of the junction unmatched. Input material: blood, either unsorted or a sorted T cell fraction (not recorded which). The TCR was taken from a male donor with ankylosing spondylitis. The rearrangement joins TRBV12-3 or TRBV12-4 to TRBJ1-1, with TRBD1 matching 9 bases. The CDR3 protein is CASGWTGVEAFF. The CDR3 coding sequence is TGTGCCAGCGGATGGACAGGGGTTGAAGCTTTCTTT.